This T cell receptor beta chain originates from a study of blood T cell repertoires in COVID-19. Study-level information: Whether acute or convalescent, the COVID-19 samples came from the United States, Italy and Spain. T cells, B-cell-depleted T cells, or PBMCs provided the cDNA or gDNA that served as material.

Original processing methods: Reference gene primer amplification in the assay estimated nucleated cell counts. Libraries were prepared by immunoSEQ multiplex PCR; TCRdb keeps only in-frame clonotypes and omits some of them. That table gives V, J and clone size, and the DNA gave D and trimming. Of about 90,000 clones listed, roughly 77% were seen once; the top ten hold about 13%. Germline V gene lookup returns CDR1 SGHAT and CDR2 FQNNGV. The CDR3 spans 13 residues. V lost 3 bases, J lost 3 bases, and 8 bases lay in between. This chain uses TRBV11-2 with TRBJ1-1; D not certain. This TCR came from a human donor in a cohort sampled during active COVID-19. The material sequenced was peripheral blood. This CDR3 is CASSFLEHTEAFF. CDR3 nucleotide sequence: TGTGCCAGCAGCTTTCTAGAGCACACTGAAGCTTTCTTT.